These T cell receptor beta chains were read from a single sample in a study of shared clonotypes between healthy human individuals. Using immunoSEQ multiplex PCR, the repertoire was profiled, and TCRdb retains in-frame clones only, with some absent. The sample has approximately 1.9 million clones, about 94% seen once. The sequencing input was naive CD8+ T cells from PBMCs. These receptors originate from a man younger than 30 in good health. Some clones in this sample may be carry-over from other donors' samples. Each CDR3 is given with its conserved first and last residue. Fields, in order: V gene, J gene, D gene, clone size, CDR3 length, CDR3 DNA, CDR3 protein. The D gene is left open where the match is weak. Size is stated for part of the rows, as once, few or many counts, or as a class when the clone is expanded.

>TRBV7-9|TRBJ1-5|TRBD1|NA|16
TGTGCCAGCAGCCTATCCGGGACAGCAAGCAATCAGCCCCAGCATTTT
CASSLSGTASNQPQHF
>TRBV10-3|TRBJ2-3|NA|once|16
TGTGCCATCAGTGAGTCCTCGGGTAGAGGCTCAGATACGCAGTATTTT
CAISESSGRGSDTQYF
>TRBV6-1|TRBJ2-7|NA|NA|13
TGTGCCAGCGCCCAGGACGCGACCTACGAGCAGTACTTC
CASAQDATYEQYF
>TRBV9|TRBJ2-3|NA|NA|15
TGTGCCAGCAGCGTAGAGAGTTTTAGCACAGATACGCAGTATTTT
CASSVESFSTDTQYF
>TRBV28|TRBJ1-1|NA|NA|10
TGTGCCAGCAGGAGGGCTGAAGCTTTCTTT
CASRRAEAFF
>TRBV27|TRBJ2-5|NA|NA|13
TGTGCGAGGGGGACTGGGCCAAAAGAGACCCAGTACTTC
CARGTGPKETQYF
>TRBV13|TRBJ2-1|TRBD2|NA|15
TGTGCCAGCAGCCTAGGACTAGGTAGGGGCGATGAGCAGTTCTTC
CASSLGLGRGDEQFF
>TRBV21-1|TRBJ1-2|NA|NA|16
TGTGCCAGCAGCAAAAAGACTCGGGACGGAGACTATGGCTACACCTTC
CASSKKTRDGDYGYTF
>TRBV9|TRBJ1-4|NA|NA|15
TGTGCCAGCAGCGTAGATGGGGGCTCTTCTGAAAAACTGTTTTTT
CASSVDGGSSEKLFF
>TRBV21-1|TRBJ1-4|NA|NA|18
TGTGCCAGCAGCAAAGAAGGGTCTAGGATCACAACTAATGAAAAACTGTTTTTT
CASSKEGSRITTNEKLFF
>TRBV13|TRBJ2-7|TRBD1|NA|15
TGTGCCAGCAGCCTTGCGGGACAGGGAACCTACGAGCAGTACTTC
CASSLAGQGTYEQYF
>TRBV6-1|TRBJ2-1|NA|NA|13
TGTGCCAGCTGGGCCAGGGCTATCAATGAGCAGTTCTTC
CASWARAINEQFF
>TRBV4-1|TRBJ2-7|NA|NA|16
TGCGCCAGCAGCCCGACGGCGACGGGGGAACTCTACGAGCAGTACTTC
CASSPTATGELYEQYF
>TRBV6-5|TRBJ2-7|TRBD2|NA|13
TGTGCCAGCAGTTCGAGTAGCGGGATCGAGCAGTACTTC
CASSSSSGIEQYF
>TRBV18|TRBJ1-5|TRBD1|NA|16
TGTGCCAGCTCACCACAAGGGGGCGGGAGCAATCAGCCCCAGCATTTT
CASSPQGGGSNQPQHF
>TRBV27|TRBJ1-2|TRBD1|few|13
TGTGCCAGCAGTTTAGACAGGGGCTATGGCTACACCTTC
CASSLDRGYGYTF
>TRBV5-1|TRBJ1-1|TRBD1|NA|13
TGCGCCAGCAGCTTCCGGGACAGTACGGAAGCTTTCTTT
CASSFRDSTEAFF